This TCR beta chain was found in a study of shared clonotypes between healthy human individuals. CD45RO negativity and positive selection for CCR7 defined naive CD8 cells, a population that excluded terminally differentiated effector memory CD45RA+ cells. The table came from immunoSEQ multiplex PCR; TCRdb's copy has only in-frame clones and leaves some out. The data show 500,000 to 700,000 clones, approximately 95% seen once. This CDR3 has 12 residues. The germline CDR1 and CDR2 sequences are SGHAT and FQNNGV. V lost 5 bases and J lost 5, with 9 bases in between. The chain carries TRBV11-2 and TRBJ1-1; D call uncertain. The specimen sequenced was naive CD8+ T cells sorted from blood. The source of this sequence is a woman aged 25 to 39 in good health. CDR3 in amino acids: CASSQGRTEAFF. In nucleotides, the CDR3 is TGTGCCAGCAGCCAAGGTCGGACTGAAGCTTTCTTT.